The 16 T cell receptor beta chains reported below all come from one sample, sequenced in a study of blood T cell repertoires in COVID-19. Profiling relied on immunoSEQ multiplex PCR, and the TCRdb table lists in-frame clones only, not all of them. The sample consists of around 500,000 clones, 80% to 90% of them appearing once. Sequencing used peripheral blood. The origin of the receptors is a human donor in a cohort sampled during active COVID-19.

Details on this clone: Other nucleotide sequences from this sample produce the same CDR3. This chain joins TRBV28 and TRBJ1-6; no reliable D call. The CDR3 is 11 residues long. The germline gives CDR1 MDHEN, CDR2 SYDVKM. Trimming shortened V by 6 bases and J by 7 bases, and 4 bases separated the two germline ends. The CDR3 loop is CASRQNSPLHF. DNA for the CDR3: TGTGCCAGCAGACAAAATTCACCCCTCCACTTT. Supplemented by reference TRBV28 and TRBJ1-6, the full variable domain reads DVKVTQSSRYLVKRTGEKVFLECVQDMDHENMFWYRQDPGLGLRLIYFSYDVKMKEKGDIPEGYSVSREKKERFSLILESASTNQTSMYLCASRQNSPLHFGNGTRLTVT.

This sequence joins TRBV7-3 and TRBJ2-1; possible D gene TRBD2, 5 bases. Trimming left V 5 bases short and J 6 bases short, with 14 bases between. The germline CDR1 and CDR2 sequences are SGHTA and FQGTGA. This CDR3 contains 14 residues. For the CDR3, the DNA is TGTGCCAGCAGCCCCGGTGGGAGCCCCAATGAGCAGTTCTTC. This encodes CASSPGGSPNEQFF.

This chain uses TRBV5-1 with TRBJ2-7; possible D gene TRBD2, 5 bases. V was trimmed by 0 bases and J by 3 bases, leaving 10 bases between them. The CDR3 runs 14 residues. Germline V gene lookup returns CDR1 SGHRS and CDR2 YFSETQ. The CDR3 is CASSLVPGNYEQYF. CDR3 coding DNA: TGCGCCAGCAGCTTGGTGCCGGGAAACTACGAGCAGTACTTC.

The chain has TRBV16 and TRBJ1-5; D not certain. V lost 0 bases and J 9 bases, leaving 12 bases between the germline ends. This CDR3 has 14 amino acids. In germline, CDR1 is KGHSY, CDR2 FQNENV. The CDR3, as DNA: TGTGCCAGCAGCCAATCGGCCCAGGCAGGGCCCCAGCATTTT. Translation gives CASSQSAQAGPQHF.

V usage is TRBV19 and J usage is TRBJ2-7; 8 nucleotides align to TRBD2. V lost 3 bases to trimming and J lost 1 base; unmatched junction nucleotides: 5. The CDR3 is 15 amino acids. Germline V gene lookup returns CDR1 LNHDA and CDR2 SQIVND (reference sequence). The CDR3 nucleotides read TGTGCCAGTAGTATTCTGGCGGGAGGTTCCTACGAGCAGTACTTC. Encoded protein: CASSILAGGSYEQYF.

The V and J genes are TRBV9 and TRBJ2-2; no clear D. CDR1 is SGDLS and CDR2 is YYNGEE in the germline V gene. The V end lost 4 bases, the J end lost 0 bases, and 7 bases lay between the germline ends. The CDR3 sequence is 14 residues long. The DNA for the CDR3 is TGTGCCAGCAGCCCGACTCCGAACACCGGGGAGCTGTTTTTT. Translating gives CASSPTPNTGELFF.

The chain recombines TRBV4-2 with TRBJ2-3; 7 positions agree with TRBD1. This CDR3 is built from 16 residues. Trimming removed 4 bases from V and 1 base from J; junction bases left unmatched: 8. Germline CDR1 LGHNA, CDR2 YNFKEQ. DNA of the CDR3: TGTGCCAGCAGCCTCATAGGGGGCCGGGGCACAGATACGCAGTATTTT. Its translation: CASSLIGGRGTDTQYF.

V gene TRBV6-6 combines with J gene TRBJ2-1, with TRBD1 identical over 9 bases. Losses at the gene ends were 7 bases for V and 5 bases for J; bases not matched to a gene: 3. CDR1 MNHNY and CDR2 SVGAGI come from the germline V gene (reference sequence). The CDR3 extends over 13 amino acids. CDR3 residues: CASNRGRNNEQFF. CDR3 DNA sequence: TGTGCCAGCAACAGGGGGCGGAACAATGAGCAGTTCTTC.

The chain is built from TRBV6-5 and TRBJ1-2; no reliable D call. From germline, CDR1 is MNHEY and CDR2 SVGAGI. V was trimmed by 5 bases and J by 0 bases, leaving 13 bases between them. This CDR3 has 15 amino acids. The CDR3 is CASSPPREANYGYTF. The CDR3, as DNA: TGTGCCAGCAGTCCCCCACGGGAAGCTAACTATGGCTACACCTTC.

This sequence joins TRBV6-5 and TRBJ2-5, with TRBD2 identical over 8 bases. CDR3 length equals 16 residues. Trimming at V came to 4 bases and at J to 5 bases, leaving 12 bases not matched to a gene. Germline lookup yields CDR1 MNHEY and CDR2 SVGAGI. This CDR3 is CASSSLGGAKMETQYF. The CDR3 DNA reads TGTGCCAGCAGTTCACTCGGGGGGGCGAAGATGGAGACCCAGTACTTC.

This clone has more than one count but fewer than ten. The rearrangement joins TRBV7-8 to TRBJ2-7; D is possibly TRBD2 (6 bases). The CDR3 runs to 14 residues. From germline, CDR1 is SGHVS and CDR2 FQNEAQ. V lost 7 bases and J 5 bases, leaving 18 bases between the germline ends. In DNA form, the CDR3 reads TGTGCCAGCACCGTGGGGGGTATGCCTAACGAGCAGTACTTC. Protein sequence: CASTVGGMPNEQYF.

This clone was seen only once. The gene calls are TRBV19 and TRBJ1-1; D gene unclear. V gave up 7 bases and J gave up 0 bases, with 12 bases separating them. The CDR3 loop spans 14 amino acids. Germline values: CDR1 LNHDA, CDR2 SQIVND (reference sequence). CDR3 coding DNA: TGTGCCAGTACCCTAGGGAGCATGAACACTGAAGCTTTCTTT. It is translated as CASTLGSMNTEAFF. The complete variable domain, with remaining parts taken from reference TRBV19 and TRBJ1-1, reads DGGITQSPKYLFRKEGQNVTLSCEQNLNHDAMYWYRQDPGQGLRLIYYSQIVNDFQKGDIAEGYSVSREKKESFPLTVTSAQKNPTAFYLCASTLGSMNTEAFFGQGTRLTVV.

V gene TRBV11-3 combines with J gene TRBJ2-1, with 7 bases aligning to TRBD1. The CDR3 loop spans 15 amino acids. V was clipped by 1 base and J by 3 bases; unmatched bases: 3. Germline-derived CDR1 and CDR2 are SGHNT and YENEEA. CDR3 DNA sequence: TGTGCCAGCAGCTTAGGCGGACAGGTCTACAATGAGCAGTTCTTC. Its protein product is CASSLGGQVYNEQFF.

In DNA form, the CDR3 reads TGTGCCAGCAGCCCTGGACAGGGGGCTAGTGGCTACACCTTC. As protein: CASSPGQGASGYTF. The chain links TRBV27 to TRBJ1-2, with 11 bases matching TRBD1. In germline, CDR1 is MNHEY, CDR2 SMNVEV (reference sequence). The J segment lost 7 bases and the V segment lost 6 bases, leaving 7 bases of the junction unmatched. The CDR3 loop spans 14 amino acids.

This clone has a handful of counts. The gene calls are TRBV30 and TRBJ2-7; 7 bases align to TRBD1. The CDR3 runs 14 residues. V lost 6 bases to trimming and J lost 4 bases; unmatched junction nucleotides: 12. Germline CDR1 reads GTSNPN; CDR2 reads SVGIG (reference sequence). The CDR3 loop is CACRVPGQTYEQYF. CDR3 DNA sequence: TGTGCCTGCCGAGTCCCGGGACAGACGTACGAGCAGTACTTC. Using reference TRBV30 and TRBJ2-7 for the parts outside the CDR3, the full variable domain is SQTIHQWPATLVQPVGSPLSLECTVEGTSNPNLYWYRQAAGRGLQLLFYSVGIGQISSEVPQNLSASRPQDRQFILSSKKLLLSDSGFYLCACRVPGQTYEQYFGPGTRLTVT.

The chain has TRBV4-1 and TRBJ1-2, with D maybe TRBD1 (6 bases). In germline, CDR1 is MGHRA, CDR2 YSYEKL. Trimming stripped 2 bases from V and 0 bases from J, with 19 bases between. The CDR3 consists of 18 residues. The CDR3 is CASSQQEITGTTNYGYTF. The CDR3 region has the DNA TGCGCCAGCAGCCAACAGGAGATAACCGGGACAACTAACTATGGCTACACCTTC.